These 8 T cell receptor beta chains came from one sample sequenced in a study of control samples from healthy donors and cancer patients. Using immunoSEQ multiplex PCR, the repertoire was profiled, and TCRdb retains in-frame clones only, with some absent. The sample has about 13,000 clones, roughly 79% seen once. Sequences were obtained from formalin-fixed, paraffin-embedded tissue. Receptors originate from a male donor with melanoma.

The V gene is TRBV4-1, the J gene TRBJ1-5; D unresolved. This CDR3 comprises 15 residues. Germline V gene sequence: CDR1 MGHRA, CDR2 YSYEKL. V lost 5 bases and J lost 2, with 13 bases in between. In nucleotides, the CDR3 is TGCGCCAGCAGCGGAGGTCCGGCGGGCAATCAGCCCCAGCATTTT. It codes for CASSGGPAGNQPQHF.

The chain uses TRBV6-6 and TRBJ2-3; 12 bases are a match to TRBD2. The V and J ends lost 6 bases and 0 bases, in that order; junction bases with no gene match: 13. The CDR3 totals 19 residues. Per germline, CDR1 MNHNY and CDR2 SVGAGI (reference sequence). CDR3 sequence (DNA): TGTGCCAGCAGCCGACTACTAGCGGGGGGACGTGCTAGCACAGATACGCAGTATTTT. Translation: CASSRLLAGGRASTDTQYF.

The chain carries TRBV11-3 and TRBJ2-2; tentatively, D is TRBD2 (5 bases). The CDR3 totals 14 residues. V dropped 5 bases and J dropped 4 bases, with 11 bases sitting between them. Germline CDR1 and CDR2: SGHNT and YENEEA. For the CDR3, the DNA is TGTGCCAGCAGCCCCCCCGCGGGCACCGGGGAGCTGTTTTTT. This codes for CASSPPAGTGELFF. The full variable domain, in which reference TRBV11-3 and TRBJ2-2 provide the parts outside the CDR3, is EAGVVQSPRYKIIEKKQPVAFWCNPISGHNTLYWYLQNLGQGPELLIRYENEEAVDDSQLPKDRFSAERLKGVDSTLKIQPAELGDSAVYLCASSPPAGTGELFFGEGSRLTVL.

A note on this clone: One junction end does not reproduce the germline sequence, and a read error may be involved. The CDR3 loop is CASSFPGGIFSF. CDR3 sequence (DNA): TGTGCCAGCAGCTTTCCGGGGGGTATCTTCTCCTTC. This chain links TRBV7-9 with TRBJ1-2; a weak D match, TRBD1 (5 bases). The length of the CDR3 is 12 residues. Per germline, CDR1 SEHNR and CDR2 FQNEAQ (reference sequence).

The chain recombines TRBV11-2 with TRBJ2-7, with TRBD2 identical over 15 bases. From germline, CDR1 is SGHAT and CDR2 FQNNGV. J gave up 0 bases and V 4 bases, and 4 bases lay outside the gene matches. The CDR3 is 17 amino acids. CDR3 residues: CASSSGLAGGSSYEQYF. The DNA for the CDR3 is TGTGCCAGCAGCTCGGGACTAGCGGGGGGCAGCTCCTACGAGCAGTACTTC.

The chain joins TRBV5-8 to TRBJ1-2, with D unresolved. This CDR3 spans 14 amino acids. V lost 4 bases to trimming and J lost 4 bases, with 14 bases between them. Germline lookup yields CDR1 SGHTS and CDR2 YDEGEE. The CDR3 sequence is CASSLEVGTYGYTF. The CDR3 DNA sequence: TGTGCCAGCAGCCTGGAGGTGGGCACCTATGGCTACACCTTC.

This clone was seen only once. The gene calls are TRBV4-2 and TRBJ2-3; D possibly matches TRBD1 or TRBD2 (6 bases each). The germline V gene encodes CDR1 LGHNA and CDR2 YNFKEQ. CDR3 length: 21 amino acids. V dropped 0 bases and J dropped 4 bases, with 29 bases sitting between them. CDR3 sequence reads: CASSQDLTVPGAPNQPDTQYF. The DNA for the CDR3 is TGTGCCAGCAGCCAAGATCTTACAGTCCCGGGGGCCCCGAATCAGCCAGATACGCAGTATTTT.

The chain uses TRBV9 and TRBJ1-4; D remains unclear. The V gene's germline CDR1 is SGDLS and CDR2 YYNGEE. The V end lost 0 bases, the J end lost 0 bases, and 9 bases lay between the germline ends. The CDR3 loop spans 16 amino acids. The CDR3 bases are TGTGCCAGCAGCGTAGAGGACGGAACAACTAATGAAAAACTGTTTTTT. It specifies CASSVEDGTTNEKLFF.